The rows below give T cell receptor beta chains drawn from one sample of a study of T cells in Graves' hyperthyroidism and ophthalmopathy. MiXCR, run by TCRdb on the multiplex PCR reads, gives a single entry per CDR3 protein. The sample lists around 610,000 distinct CDR3 sequences; over 12% were seen once. Input material: blood. Every receptor here comes from a woman aged 40 to 50 with Graves' ophthalmopathy. Both conserved end residues are part of each CDR3. The D gene is left open where the match is weak. Size tells how often a clone was seen (once, few, many) or the class of an expanded clone, and some rows leave it out.

few,TRBV19,TRBJ2-6,TRBD1,CASSIATGDSGANVLTF,TGTGCCAGTAGTATAGCCACAGGGGACTCTGGGGCCAACGTCCTGACTTTC
many,TRBV12-3/TRBV12-4,TRBJ1-2,TRBD1,CASSYAGTGSPYGYTF,TGTGCCAGCAGTTACGCCGGGACAGGGAGCCCCTATGGCTACACCTTC
many,TRBV2,TRBJ2-5,NA,CASGGPPVYF,TGTGCCAGCGGGGGACCGCCTGTGTACTTC
many,TRBV12-3/TRBV12-4,TRBJ2-7,TRBD2,CASSLFGRPHEQYF,TGTGCCAGCAGTTTGTTCGGGAGGCCCCACGAGCAGTACTTC
many,TRBV20-1,TRBJ2-7,TRBD2,CSASTSGRGAYEQYF,TGCAGTGCTAGTACTAGCGGGAGAGGGGCCTACGAGCAGTACTTC
many,TRBV5-1,TRBJ1-1,NA,CASSLVPSGSRGTEAFF,TGCGCCAGCAGCTTGGTCCCTTCAGGGTCGCGGGGCACTGAAGCTTTCTTT
NA,TRBV6-1,TRBJ1-1,TRBD1,CASSERTGVAFF,TGTGCCAGCAGCGAAAGGACAGGGGTCGCTTTCTTT
many,TRBV2,TRBJ2-5,NA,CASSTALGPLDLETQYF,TGTGCCAGCAGCACAGCCCTCGGGCCTCTCGACCTGGAGACCCAGTACTTC
many,TRBV11-2,TRBJ2-7,TRBD1,CASSERRGQGRYEQYF,TGTGCCAGCAGCGAGAGGCGGGGACAGGGGAGATACGAGCAGTACTTC
few,TRBV12-3/TRBV12-4,TRBJ2-2,NA,CATKGRRNTGELFF,TGTGCCACCAAGGGACGGAGGAACACCGGGGAGCTGTTTTTT
NA,TRBV6-1,TRBJ2-2,NA,CASKGLNTGELFF,TGTGCCAGCAAAGGCCTTAACACCGGGGAGCTGTTTTTT
many,TRBV29-1,TRBJ1-1,NA,CSGREMGGRTEAFF,TGCAGCGGCCGGGAGATGGGGGGAAGGACTGAAGCTTTCTTT
NA,TRBV28,TRBJ2-5,TRBD1,CASRPDRDGETQYF,TGTGCCAGCAGACCAGACAGGGACGGAGAGACCCAGTACTTC
many,TRBV11-2,TRBJ1-2,NA,CASSLDLGNRYGYTF,TGTGCCAGCAGCTTAGATTTGGGCAACCGCTATGGCTACACCTTC
many,TRBV20-1,TRBJ1-6,NA,CSAGGLGSPLHF,TGCAGTGCGGGGGGATTGGGTTCACCCCTCCACTTT
NA,TRBV10-2,TRBJ1-3,NA,CASSATQGNTIYF,TGCGCCAGCAGTGCAACCCAAGGAAACACCATATATTTT
many,TRBV4-2,TRBJ2-5,TRBD2,CASSQGTSGRETQYF,TGTGCCAGCAGCCAAGGGACTAGCGGGAGAGAGACCCAGTACTTC
NA,TRBV11-1,TRBJ2-7,TRBD2,CASSFFGTSGTYEQYF,TGTGCCAGCAGCTTCTTTGGGACTAGCGGAACCTACGAGCAGTACTTC
few,TRBV7-8,TRBJ2-3,NA,CASSPGLALTDTQYF,TGTGCCAGCAGCCCCGGGCTAGCGCTCACAGATACGCAGTATTTT
many,TRBV20-1,TRBJ2-5,TRBD1,CSASPGTGGETQYF,TGCAGTGCTAGTCCTGGGACAGGGGGAGAGACCCAGTACTTC
many,TRBV28,TRBJ1-2,TRBD1,CASRISGGNGYTF,TGTGCCAGCAGGATTTCAGGGGGCAATGGCTACACCTTC
NA,TRBV7-9,TRBJ2-7,TRBD2,CASSSPGLVSYEQYF,TGTGCCAGCAGCTCCCCGGGACTAGTTTCCTACGAGCAGTACTTC
many,TRBV28,TRBJ1-1,NA,CASSPPGQPYLEAFF,TGTGCCAGCAGTCCCCCGGGGCAGCCGTACCTTGAAGCTTTCTTT
many,TRBV27,TRBJ1-3,NA,CASSRLQGPGNTIYF,TGTGCCAGCAGTCGACTACAGGGTCCCGGAAACACCATATATTTT
many,TRBV29-1,TRBJ1-2,NA,CSAKWGYGYTF,TGCAGCGCTAAATGGGGGTATGGCTACACCTTC
NA,TRBV12-3/TRBV12-4,TRBJ2-5,NA,CASSLLPAPGGQETQYF,TGTGCCAGCAGTTTACTGCCGGCCCCGGGTGGGCAAGAGACCCAGTACTTC
many,TRBV7-2,TRBJ2-2,NA,CASSLAVGTNTGELFF,TGTGCCAGCAGCTTAGCGGTGGGGACGAACACCGGGGAGCTGTTTTTT
many,TRBV27,TRBJ1-5,TRBD1,CASSLGTGSIRLPSEPQHF,TGTGCCAGCAGTTTGGGGACAGGGTCAATTCGGCTCCCTTCGGAGCCCCAGCATTTT
few,TRBV29-1,TRBJ2-2,NA,CSVKTGNTGELFF,TGCAGCGTCAAGACAGGGAACACCGGGGAGCTGTTTTTT
many,TRBV6-2/TRBV6-3,TRBJ2-5,NA,CASRVRAGPGETQYF,TGTGCCAGCAGGGTCAGGGCGGGACCGGGGGAGACCCAGTACTTC
many,TRBV29-1,TRBJ2-5,TRBD2,CSVEAGAQETQYF,TGCAGCGTTGAGGCGGGAGCCCAAGAGACCCAGTACTTC
NA,TRBV6-2/TRBV6-3,TRBJ2-7,NA,CASSWDGPYEQYF,TGTGCCAGCAGCTGGGACGGACCCTACGAGCAGTACTTC
many,TRBV5-1,TRBJ2-2,TRBD1,CASIDRANTGELFF,TGCGCCAGCATCGACAGGGCCAACACCGGGGAGCTGTTTTTT
many,TRBV11-1,TRBJ2-7,NA,CASGRDDTRGTEQYF,TGTGCCAGCGGCCGGGACGACACGCGGGGAACGGAACAGTACTTC
many,TRBV7-9,TRBJ1-5,TRBD1,CASSSFDRDQPQHF,TGTGCCAGCAGCTCCTTCGACAGGGATCAGCCCCAGCATTTT
once,TRBV6-2/TRBV6-3,TRBJ2-2,NA,CASSSQPPGLGIPGELFF,TGTGCCAGCAGCTCCCAACCCCCGGGACTGGGCATTCCCGGGGAGCTGTTTTTT
many,TRBV7-3,TRBJ2-5,TRBD2,CASSLLGLAPETQYF,TGTGCCAGCAGCTTACTGGGACTAGCGCCGGAGACCCAGTACTTC
few,TRBV11-3,TRBJ1-1,TRBD1,CASSLSGQGNTKAFF,TGTGCCAGCAGCTTATCCGGACAGGGCAACACTAAAGCTTTCTTT
NA,TRBV11-2,TRBJ1-3,TRBD1,CASSPNRAGQGSGNTIYF,TGTGCCAGCAGCCCGAATAGGGCGGGACAGGGTTCTGGAAACACCATATATTTT
once,TRBV19,TRBJ1-2,NA,CASSGALNYGYTF,TGTGCCAGTAGTGGGGCTTTGAACTATGGCTACACCTTC
few,TRBV2,TRBJ2-7,TRBD1,CASRHRGNEQYF,TGTGCCAGCAGGCACAGGGGTAACGAGCAGTACTTC
NA,TRBV6-1,TRBJ2-2,TRBD1,CASRPDRGAGELFF,TGTGCCAGCAGACCCGACAGGGGGGCCGGGGAGCTGTTTTTT
NA,TRBV11-2,TRBJ1-1,NA,CASSLDNLSEAFF,TGTGCCAGCAGCTTAGATAATCTCTCTGAAGCTTTCTTT
many,TRBV28,TRBJ2-7,TRBD1,CASSSLRDRGLLSYEQYF,TGTGCCAGCAGTTCCCTCCGGGACAGGGGGCTTCTCTCCTACGAGCAGTACTTC
many,TRBV19,TRBJ1-1,TRBD1,CASIPTGREPEAFF,TGTGCCAGTATTCCGACAGGGAGGGAACCTGAAGCTTTCTTT
many,TRBV6-2/TRBV6-3,TRBJ1-5,NA,CASSSPGFGNQPQHF,TGTGCCAGCAGTTCGCCGGGGTTTGGCAATCAGCCCCAGCATTTT
NA,TRBV5-1,TRBJ2-7,TRBD2,CASSLGPGTSGYEQYF,TGCGCCAGCAGCTTGGGTCCGGGGACTAGCGGCTACGAGCAGTACTTC
NA,TRBV18,TRBJ2-7,NA,CASSTGQQQYF,TGTGCCAGCTCAACCGGACAGCAGCAGTACTTC
NA,TRBV4-1,TRBJ2-7,NA,CASSPTHGVSYEQYF,TGCGCCAGCAGCCCCACGCATGGGGTGTCCTACGAGCAGTACTTC
NA,TRBV2,TRBJ1-5,NA,CASSGASGSDQPQHF,TGTGCCAGCTCCGGGGCCTCGGGGAGCGATCAGCCCCAGCATTTT
many,TRBV9,TRBJ2-5,TRBD2,CASSGTPGLAGGPGETQYF,TGTGCCAGCAGCGGCACACCGGGACTAGCGGGAGGGCCTGGAGAGACCCAGTACTTC
many,TRBV10-2,TRBJ2-5,TRBD2,CASSVLAGDRETQYF,TGCGCCAGCAGTGTGCTAGCGGGAGATAGAGAGACCCAGTACTTC
many,TRBV12-3/TRBV12-4,TRBJ1-1,NA,CASSLGHSRTEAFF,TGTGCCAGCAGTTTAGGGCATTCTAGGACTGAAGCTTTCTTT
many,TRBV5-1,TRBJ2-7,NA,CASHLGDTSRGEQYF,TGCGCCAGCCACCTGGGGGACACCTCGAGAGGCGAGCAGTACTTC
NA,TRBV18,TRBJ1-1,NA,CASSSDPLGLTEAFF,TGTGCCAGCTCATCCGACCCCCTTGGTCTCACTGAAGCTTTCTTT
NA,TRBV18,TRBJ2-7,NA,CASSPPGNPYEQYF,TGTGCCAGCTCACCCCCCGGCAACCCCTACGAGCAGTACTTC
many,TRBV12-3/TRBV12-4,TRBJ2-7,NA,CASTGGGVATYEQYF,TGTGCCAGCACCGGAGGTGGGGTAGCGACCTACGAGCAGTACTTC